A single sample gave rise to the 19 T cell receptor beta chains below, sequenced in a study of T cells in Graves' hyperthyroidism and ophthalmopathy. Using RNA transcripts as the source, TCR beta CDR3 regions were amplified. Using the HTBI primer set, a first-round RT-PCR was run on the TCR CDR3. TCRdb re-derived calls from the multiplex PCR reads in MiXCR, one entry per CDR3 protein. Among 150,000 to 200,000 distinct CDR3 sequences, roughly 10% were seen once, and the ten largest hold 22%. Input material: blood. These receptors were taken from a woman aged 18-29 years with Graves' hyperthyroidism that later progressed to Graves' ophthalmopathy.

In its sample, this clonotype was seen many times. The rearrangement links TRBV30 to TRBJ2-7; D possibly corresponds to TRBD1 (6 bases). The CDR3 covers 14 residues. CDR1 and CDR2 (germline): GTSNPN, SVGIG (reference sequence). V was clipped by 2 bases and J by 7 bases, with 18 bases between them. The CDR3 nucleotides read TGTGCCTGGAGTTCTAACCGACAGGTTAGTGAGCAGTACTTC. It encodes CAWSSNRQVSEQYF.

This clonotype appeared many times. The chain carries TRBV28 and TRBJ2-5, with 7 bases that match TRBD1. The V gene's germline CDR1 is MDHEN and CDR2 SYDVKM. V gave up 4 bases and J gave up 7 bases; unmatched junction bases: 6. There are 13 residues in the CDR3. CDR3: CASSSGTVGTQYF. The CDR3 DNA reads TGTGCCAGCAGTTCCGGGACAGTGGGGACCCAGTACTTC.

The J gene is TRBJ2-1, the V gene TRBV4-2; D call uncertain. The V gene lost 0 bases and the J gene lost 10 bases, with 4 bases spanning the gap. Germline V gene sequence: CDR1 LGHNA, CDR2 YNFKEQ. The CDR3 has 11 amino acids. The CDR3 DNA reads as TGTGCCAGCAGCCAAGATTGGGAGCAGTTCTTC. It codes for CASSQDWEQFF.

This clonotype turned up a few times. V and J are TRBV5-6 and TRBJ2-5; the D gene is possibly TRBD2 (6 bases). The CDR3 covers 14 residues. V shed 5 bases and J shed 1 base, with 12 bases lying between them. The germline V gene encodes CDR1 SGHDT and CDR2 YYEEEE. The CDR3 DNA is TGTGCCAGCAGACTCCCGACTAGCCAAGAGACCCAGTACTTC. This sequence encodes CASRLPTSQETQYF.

The chain uses TRBV9 and TRBJ2-1, with a possible D match to TRBD1 (6 bases). CDR1 SGDLS and CDR2 YYNGEE come from the germline V gene. There are 13 residues in the CDR3. Deletions cut 2 bases from V and 4 bases from J, with 7 bases between. The chain's CDR3 is CASSVRGYNEQFF. The CDR3 DNA follows: TGTGCCAGCAGCGTCAGGGGTTACAATGAGCAGTTCTTC.

The CDR3 DNA sequence: TGTGCCAGCTTGACAGGGGGCTTCTACGAGCAGTACTTC. It translates to CASLTGGFYEQYF. The chain recombines TRBV6-1 with TRBJ2-7, with TRBD1 matching over 10 bases. Germline V gene data show CDR1 as MNHNS and CDR2 as SASEGT. V shed 8 bases, J shed 3 bases, and the junction held 4 bases outside the gene matches. The CDR3 runs to 13 residues.

In its sample, this clonotype was seen many times. The rearrangement uses TRBV14 and TRBJ1-6; 8 bases align to TRBD1. J was trimmed by 8 bases and V by 0 bases; bases with no gene match: 9. The CDR3 has 17 residues. CDR1 and CDR2 from the germline V gene are SGHDN and FVKESK. CDR3: CASSQDSLDRVDSPLHF. The CDR3 DNA follows: TGTGCCAGCAGCCAAGATTCCCTGGACAGGGTGGATTCACCCCTCCACTTT.

This clonotype was observed many times. This chain's CDR3 is CASSPPTGTGTDTQYF. The CDR3 nucleotides read TGTGCCAGCAGCCCCCCTACAGGGACGGGCACAGATACGCAGTATTTT. The chain has TRBV3-1 and TRBJ2-3, with D possibly matching TRBD1 (6 bases). Germline values: CDR1 LGHDT, CDR2 YNNKEL (reference sequence). The CDR3 runs to 16 residues. V lost 4 bases and J lost 1, with 15 bases in between.

This clonotype has a count of ten or more. The J gene is TRBJ1-1, the V gene TRBV27; 7 nucleotides agree with TRBD1. Germline CDR1 reads MNHEY; CDR2 reads SMNVEV (reference sequence). V shed 1 base and J 0 bases; nucleotides not matched to a gene: 5. The length of the CDR3 is 16 residues. For the CDR3, the DNA is TGTGCCAGCAGTTTATTGAAGACAGGGTTGAACACTGAAGCTTTCTTT. Translation: CASSLLKTGLNTEAFF.

This clonotype was detected ten times or more. The V and J genes are TRBV10-3 and TRBJ2-5; no clear D. Trimming pared 11 bases from V and 4 bases from J, leaving 11 bases between. CDR3 length: 11 amino acids. Germline-derived CDR1 and CDR2 are ENHRY and SYGVKD. In DNA, the CDR3 is TGTGCCGTTAAGGTGGGAGAGACCCAGTACTTC. Protein: CAVKVGETQYF.

This clonotype showed up just a few times. Written as DNA, the CDR3 is TGCAGTGCTAGGGGGGGGGCGGGCTCAGATACGCAGTATTTT. This gives the protein CSARGGAGSDTQYF. The chain links TRBV20-1 to TRBJ2-3; weak D call: TRBD2 (7 bases). This CDR3 spans 14 amino acids. In germline, CDR1 is DFQATT, CDR2 SNEGSKA (reference sequence). V gave up 3 bases and J gave up 4 bases, with 14 bases separating them.

Sample share makes this clonotype medium-sized. This chain uses TRBV6-2 or TRBV6-3 with TRBJ2-2; D is unresolved. In germline, CDR1 is MNHEY, CDR2 SVGEGT. Trimming left V 7 bases short and J 1 base short, with 13 bases between. CDR3 length: 15 amino acids. The CDR3 loop is CASTSTLLNTGELFF. CDR3 nucleotide sequence: TGTGCCAGCACTAGTACACTCTTGAACACCGGGGAGCTGTTTTTT.

This clonotype has at least ten counts. The V and J genes are TRBV15 and TRBJ2-2, with D uncertain. V dropped 2 bases and J dropped 0 bases, with 7 bases sitting between them. Germline CDR1 LNHNV, CDR2 YYDKDF (reference sequence). There are 15 residues in the CDR3. In DNA form, the CDR3 reads TGTGCCACCAGCAGATCCGGAACGAACACCGGGGAGCTGTTTTTT. Protein product: CATSRSGTNTGELFF. The complete variable domain, with remaining parts taken from reference TRBV15 and TRBJ2-2, reads DAMVIQNPRYQVTQFGKPVTLSCSQTLNHNVMYWYQQKSSQAPKLLFHYYDKDFNNEADTPDNFQSRRPNTSFCFLDIRSPGLGDTAMYLCATSRSGTNTGELFFGEGSRLTVL.

This clonotype occurred a few times. The V gene is TRBV16, the J gene TRBJ2-6; D ambiguous. The length of the CDR3 is 16 residues. Per germline, CDR1 KGHSY and CDR2 FQNENV. Trimming stripped 1 base from V and 0 bases from J, with 7 bases between. CDR3 nucleotide sequence: TGTGCCAGCAGCCAATTACTAATCTCTGGGGCCAACGTCCTGACTTTC. This sequence encodes CASSQLLISGANVLTF.

This clonotype has just a few counts. The J gene is TRBJ2-5, the V gene TRBV28; TRBD1 matches 10 bases. CDR3 size: 16 residues. V trimming: 5 bases; J trimming: 5 bases; junction bases outside the gene matches: 11. Germline loops: CDR1 MDHEN, CDR2 SYDVKM. The CDR3 sequence: CASSPIQTGGWETQYF. In DNA form, the CDR3 reads TGTGCCAGCAGTCCGATACAGACAGGGGGCTGGGAGACCCAGTACTTC.

This clonotype was seen at least ten times. This rearrangement joins TRBV5-5 to TRBJ1-2, with D possibly TRBD1 on 6 matching bases. This CDR3 region has 15 residues. V lost 0 bases, J lost 6 bases, and 15 bases lay in between. Germline-derived CDR1 and CDR2 are SGHKS and YYEKEE (reference sequence). The CDR3 DNA sequence: TGTGCCAGCAGCTTGGTTGGGGGCGAGTCTGATGGCTACACCTTC. Its translation is CASSLVGGESDGYTF.

This clonotype was recorded at least ten times. CDR3 coding DNA: TGTGCCAGCAGCAAGGGTAAGGGAAATGCTCCCTATAGCAATCAGCCCCAGCATTTT. The encoded protein is CASSKGKGNAPYSNQPQHF. This chain links TRBV7-9 with TRBJ1-5; no clear D gene. Germline V CDR1 and CDR2: SEHNR, FQNEAQ (reference sequence). The V gene lost 5 bases and the J gene lost 0 bases, with 23 bases spanning the gap. The CDR3 is 19 residues long.

This clonotype has ten or more counts. This sequence joins TRBV12-3 or TRBV12-4 and TRBJ1-1, with unresolved D. The CDR3 covers 12 residues. V was pared by 3 bases and J by 6 bases, with 8 bases between. The CDR3 coding sequence is TGTGCCAGCAGTTTTGGGGTGTCTGAAGCTTTCTTT. Translated, it gives CASSFGVSEAFF.

Many counts were recorded for this clonotype. Here the CDR3 reads CASSASNQPQHF. The CDR3 DNA reads as TGTGCCAGCAGTGCAAGCAATCAGCCCCAGCATTTT. The genes are TRBV27 and TRBJ1-5; D remains ambiguous. The CDR3 totals 12 residues. Looked up from germline, CDR1 is MNHEY and CDR2 is SMNVEV (reference sequence). V shed 5 bases and J shed 1 base, with 3 bases lying between them.